This T cell receptor (beta chain) was recovered during a study of liver allograft versus peripheral blood T cells. Study in general: Comparing T cell receptor repertoires in transplanted livers with those in recipients' peripheral blood was part of the design. General study points: Inside liver allografts, T cell receptor repertoires reportedly diverged from the repertoires found in peripheral blood.

This CDR3 contains 15 residues. Germline values: CDR1 SQVTM, CDR2 ANQGSEA. V was cut by 4 bases and J by 1 base, with 16 bases left in between. With respect to this clonotype: The target antigen is unknown. This sequence may be a read error, since a much larger clone differs from it by one base.

TCRdb recomputed calls from the reads with MiXCR, one row per CDR3 protein. The sample shows around 13,000 distinct CDR3 sequences, 25% to 30% of them seen only once. The chain couples TRBV29-1 to TRBJ1-1; no definite D call. This receptor was identified in a human patient who had a liver transplant. Some T cells may have originated in the graft donor. CDR3 nucleotide sequence: TGCAGCGTTGTAGGATCGGGGAGCTCGAACACTGAAGCTTTCTTT. It is translated as CSVVGSGSSNTEAFF.